This is a list of T cell receptor beta chains from one sample in a study of blood T cells in healthy people across ages. TCRdb ran MiXCR on the 5' RACE reads and lists one entry per CDR3 protein. The profile shows 550,000 to 800,000 distinct CDR3 sequences, 32% of them singletons. The source material was blood. Every receptor here comes from a woman older than 75 in good health. CDR3s include the opening cysteine and the closing phenylalanine or tryptophan. Each record gives: V gene, CDR3 protein.

TRBV4-3	CASSQDLGGTYEQYF
TRBV29-1	CTFLPPFSYNEQFF
TRBV3-1	CASSDYGTPASLYGYTF
TRBV4-1	CASSRGTGPSGANVLTF
TRBV20-1	CSASGGRDGYTF
TRBV11-2	CASGGGTEAFF
TRBV18	CASSHLGQAQAKNIQYF
TRBV7-2	CASSLEPRPGENGYTF
TRBV6-2/TRBV6-3	CASRLGFGGYTF
TRBV6-2/TRBV6-3	CASSRILSPQHF
TRBV21-1	CASREGAGKGYGYTF
TRBV7-3	CASSSDGSIRKSGELFF
TRBV20-1	CSAPRGNGYTF
TRBV5-6	CASSLITGEGYTF